What follows are 21 T cell receptor beta chains derived from one specimen sequenced in a study of T cell responses to AZD1222 COVID-19 vaccine. Only in-frame clones appear in the TCRdb table, and some are missing; sequencing was by immunoSEQ multiplex PCR. Here the sample spans about 96,000 clones, roughly 90% being singletons. Material: peripheral blood, obtained on day 0 of AZD1222 vaccination. These receptors were taken from an adult in good health.

This clone was observed a single time. The CDR3 nucleotides are TGTGCCAGAAGCTTAGCCCATGACTCAGGGGGGTGTTTTGCGACCCCCTCCTACAATGAGCAGTTCTTC. Translation gives CARSLAHDSGGCFATPSYNEQFF. The V call is TRBV7-5, the J call TRBJ2-1; no DNA check was done on the table's D call, TRBD1. TRBV7-5 is a pseudogene locus. The CDR3 covers 23 residues.

V usage is TRBV7-3 and J usage is TRBJ2-2, with D perhaps TRBD1 or TRBD2 (5 bases each). CDR3 size: 16 residues. Trimming took 5 bases from V and 2 from J, leaving 15 bases between them. Germline values: CDR1 SGHTA, CDR2 FQGTGA. CDR3 in amino acids: CASSPLGVGNTGELFF. CDR3 sequence (DNA): TGTGCCAGCAGCCCGCTGGGGGTCGGAAACACCGGGGAGCTGTTTTTT.

This clone has a single count. CDR3 sequence: CASSLYRTGFYNEQFF. The CDR3 bases are TGTGCCAGCAGTTTATATCGGACAGGGTTCTACAATGAGCAGTTCTTC. This chain uses TRBV27 with TRBJ2-1, with TRBD1 matching over 8 bases. After removal of 1 base from V and 3 bases from J, the junction contained 5 bases not matched to a gene. The CDR3 runs 16 residues. CDR1 and CDR2 from the germline V gene are MNHEY and SMNVEV (reference sequence).

Here the CDR3 reads CASSDPGQTMDSYTF. CDR3 in DNA: TGTGCCAGCAGTGATCCGGGACAGACTATGGATAGCTACACCTTC. The rearrangement uses TRBV6-2 or TRBV6-3 and TRBJ1-2, with 7 bases lining up with TRBD1. Germline loops: CDR1 MNHEY, CDR2 SVGEGT. CDR3 size: 15 residues. Losses at the gene ends were 5 bases for V and 9 bases for J; bases not matched to a gene: 15.

The genes are TRBV27 and TRBJ2-7; maybe TRBD1 (6 bases). Trimming pared 3 bases from V and 6 bases from J, leaving 15 bases between. The germline CDR1 and CDR2 sequences are MNHEY and SMNVEV (reference sequence). The CDR3 covers 14 residues. CDR3 in DNA: TGTGCCAGCAGTTTGTATCAGGGGATCGGCGAGCAGTACTTC. This sequence encodes CASSLYQGIGEQYF.

The V call is TRBV27, the J call TRBJ2-7; TRBD2 aligns across 15 bases. V shed 5 bases and J 5 bases; nucleotides not matched to a gene: 4. Per germline, CDR1 MNHEY and CDR2 SMNVEV (reference sequence). The CDR3 length is 15 residues. The DNA of the CDR3 is TGTGCCAGCAGTCATAGGACTAGCGGGAGGGACGAGCAGTACTTC. Amino acids: CASSHRTSGRDEQYF.

This CDR3 is CASSQGTGSPGREQYF. The DNA of the CDR3 is TGTGCCAGCAGCCAGGGAACAGGGAGCCCCGGGCGGGAGCAGTACTTC. The gene calls are TRBV5-5 and TRBJ2-7; maybe TRBD1 (6 bases). CDR3 length: 16 residues. Trimming took 4 bases from V and 7 from J, leaving 24 bases between them. Germline values: CDR1 SGHKS, CDR2 YYEKEE (reference sequence).

V is TRBV18 and J is TRBJ2-3, with 8 bases matching TRBD2. The CDR3 has 13 amino acids. J gave up 6 bases and V 6 bases, and 5 bases lay outside the gene matches. Looked up from germline, CDR1 is KGHSH and CDR2 is LQKENI. Here the CDR3 reads CASSAREADTQYF. CDR3 DNA sequence: TGTGCCAGCTCGGCGCGGGAGGCGGATACGCAGTATTTT. The full variable domain, with the rest looked up from reference TRBV18 and TRBJ2-3, is NAGVMQNPRHLVRRRGQEARLRCSPMKGHSHVYWYRQLPEEGLKFMVYLQKENIIDESGMPKERFSAEFPKEGPSILRIQQVVRGDSAAYFCASSAREADTQYFGPGTRLTVL.

The chain employs TRBV5-1 and TRBJ1-6; 7 bases map to TRBD1. With 3 bases clipped from V and 5 bases from J, the junction kept 5 bases outside the gene matches. This CDR3 has 15 residues. Germline CDR1 SGHRS, CDR2 YFSETQ. This chain's CDR3 is CASSWQGQHNSPLHF. Written as DNA, the CDR3 is TGCGCCAGCAGCTGGCAGGGACAGCATAATTCACCCCTCCACTTT.

The table lists this clone with a count of one. The chain links TRBV1 to TRBJ1-5. TRBV1 is an annotated pseudogene. The CDR3 has 15 residues. CDR3 sequence: CTSSQLVAGNQPQHF. CDR3 nucleotides: TGCACCAGCAGCCAATTAGTGGCCGGCAATCAGCCCCAGCATTTT.

This clone was seen once. The rearrangement links TRBV15 to TRBJ2-3, with D hard to call. Trimming pared 3 bases from V and 0 bases from J, leaving 4 bases between. The germline gives CDR1 LNHNV, CDR2 YYDKDF (reference sequence). This CDR3 has 13 residues. The DNA for the CDR3 is TGTGCCACCAGCAGGAGTAGCACAGATACGCAGTATTTT. It specifies CATSRSSTDTQYF.

V gene TRBV9 combines with J gene TRBJ2-5; 12 bases map to TRBD2. The germline V gene has CDR1 SGDLS and CDR2 YYNGEE. Trimming cost V 2 bases and J 4 bases; bases outside gene matches: 3. The CDR3 sequence is 15 residues long. The CDR3 sequence: CASSVLAGGIETQYF. CDR3 DNA sequence: TGTGCCAGCAGCGTCCTAGCGGGAGGGATAGAGACCCAGTACTTC.

The rearrangement links TRBV9 to TRBJ1-2, with TRBD1 as a possible D gene (5 bases). Trimming stripped 4 bases from V and 8 bases from J, with 15 bases between. The CDR3 has 13 residues. Germline loops: CDR1 SGDLS, CDR2 YYNGEE. Here the CDR3 reads CASSPGDGYGYTF. CDR3 coding DNA: TGTGCCAGCAGCCCCGGGGACGGTTACGGCTACACCTTC.

There are a few counts of this clone. The gene calls are TRBV3-1 (or the pseudogene TRBV3-2) and TRBJ2-7; 15 nucleotides match TRBD2. V shed 4 bases and J 5 bases; nucleotides not matched to a gene: 6. The CDR3 covers 16 residues. CDR1 and CDR2 (germline): LGHDT, YNNKEL (reference sequence). CDR3 sequence (DNA): TGTGCCAGCAGCCCCCTTGGACTAGCGGGAGGGAACGAGCAGTACTTC. The encoded protein is CASSPLGLAGGNEQYF.

The V and J genes are TRBV19 and TRBJ1-2; D unclear. With 1 base removed from V and 8 bases from J, the gap between germline ends came to 8 bases. This CDR3 contains 12 residues. The germline V gene encodes CDR1 LNHDA and CDR2 SQIVND (reference sequence). CDR3 in DNA: TGTGCCAGTAGTATAGTTCCGGGCGGCTACACCTTC. Encoded protein: CASSIVPGGYTF.

Details on this clone: In the same sample, other DNA sequences code for this CDR3. The chain couples TRBV4-3 to TRBJ2-7, with TRBD2 as a possible D gene (5 bases). The germline CDR1 and CDR2 sequences are LGHNA and YSLEER. This CDR3 has 13 residues. V dropped 0 bases and J dropped 4 bases, with 7 bases sitting between them. The DNA of the CDR3 is TGCGCCAGCAGCCAAGATGGCGGGTACGAGCAGTACTTC. Translating it yields CASSQDGGYEQYF.

The chain has TRBV5-6 and TRBJ1-5, with a weak D call TRBD1 (5 bases). Germline V gene data show CDR1 as SGHDT and CDR2 as YYEEEE. The CDR3 sequence is 16 residues long. Trimming pared 3 bases from V and 4 bases from J, leaving 17 bases between. CDR3 DNA sequence: TGTGCCAGCAGCTCCGGTGGAGGGACCCCTAATCAGCCCCAGCATTTT. Its protein is CASSSGGGTPNQPQHF.

This chain links TRBV7-8 with TRBJ2-1; 16 bases map to TRBD2. CDR1 is SGHVS and CDR2 is FQNEAQ in the germline V gene. This CDR3 has 15 amino acids. Trimming at V came to 4 bases and at J to 9 bases, leaving 3 bases not matched to a gene. CDR3 nucleotide sequence: TGTGCCAGCAGCTGGGGGACTAGCGGGAGGGCTGAGCAGTTCTTC. It yields the protein CASSWGTSGRAEQFF.

The V and J genes are TRBV9 and TRBJ1-1; 7 positions agree with TRBD1. The CDR3 totals 18 residues. Trimming cost V 0 bases and J 4 bases; bases outside gene matches: 15. Germline V lookup: CDR1 SGDLS, CDR2 YYNGEE. CDR3 residues: CASSVEQGQWTGGTEAFF. The CDR3 DNA follows: TGTGCCAGCAGCGTAGAACAGGGGCAGTGGACGGGGGGCACTGAAGCTTTCTTT.

This chain links TRBV5-1 with TRBJ2-3, with TRBD1 matching 7 bases. In germline, CDR1 is SGHRS, CDR2 YFSETQ. V shed 4 bases, J shed 3 bases, and the junction held 8 bases outside the gene matches. This CDR3 contains 15 residues. In DNA form, the CDR3 reads TGCGCCAGCAGCCTTCGAGGGACAGAGACAGATACGCAGTATTTT. It is translated as CASSLRGTETDTQYF.

This clone was observed a handful of times. In DNA form, the CDR3 reads TGTGCCAGCAGTCTCCAGGGGGGGGAGCAGTACTTC. Amino acids: CASSLQGGEQYF. This chain uses TRBV28 with TRBJ2-7; D tentatively reads TRBD1 or TRBD2 (7 bases each). V was trimmed by 5 bases and J by 7 bases, leaving 12 bases between them. CDR3 length: 12 amino acids. Germline-derived CDR1 and CDR2 are MDHEN and SYDVKM.